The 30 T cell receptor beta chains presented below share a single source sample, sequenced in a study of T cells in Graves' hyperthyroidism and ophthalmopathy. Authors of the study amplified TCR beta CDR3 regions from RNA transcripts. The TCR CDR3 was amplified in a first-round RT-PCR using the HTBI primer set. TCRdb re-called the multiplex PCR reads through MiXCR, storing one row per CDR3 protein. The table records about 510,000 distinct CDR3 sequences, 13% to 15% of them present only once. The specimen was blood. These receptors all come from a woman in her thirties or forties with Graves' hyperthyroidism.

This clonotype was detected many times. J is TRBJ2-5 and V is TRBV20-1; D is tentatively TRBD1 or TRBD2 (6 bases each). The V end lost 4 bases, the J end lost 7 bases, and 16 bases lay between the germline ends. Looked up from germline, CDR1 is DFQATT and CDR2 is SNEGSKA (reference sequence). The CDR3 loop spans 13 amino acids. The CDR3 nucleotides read TGCAGTGCTACCAGGGACATGGGGGGGACCCAGTACTTC. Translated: CSATRDMGGTQYF.

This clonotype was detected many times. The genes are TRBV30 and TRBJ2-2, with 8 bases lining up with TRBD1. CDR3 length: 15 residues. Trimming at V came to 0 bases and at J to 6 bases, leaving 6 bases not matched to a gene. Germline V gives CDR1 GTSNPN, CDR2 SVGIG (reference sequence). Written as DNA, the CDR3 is TGTGCCTGGAGTGTATTGGACAGGGTTGCCGGGGAGCTGTTTTTT. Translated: CAWSVLDRVAGELFF.

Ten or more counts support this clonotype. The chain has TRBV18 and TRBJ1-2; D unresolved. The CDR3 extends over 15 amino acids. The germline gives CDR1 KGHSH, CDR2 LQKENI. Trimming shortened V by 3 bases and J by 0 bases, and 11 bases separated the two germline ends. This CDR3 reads CASSPPGATNYGYTF. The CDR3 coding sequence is TGTGCCAGCTCACCTCCGGGAGCCACTAACTATGGCTACACCTTC.

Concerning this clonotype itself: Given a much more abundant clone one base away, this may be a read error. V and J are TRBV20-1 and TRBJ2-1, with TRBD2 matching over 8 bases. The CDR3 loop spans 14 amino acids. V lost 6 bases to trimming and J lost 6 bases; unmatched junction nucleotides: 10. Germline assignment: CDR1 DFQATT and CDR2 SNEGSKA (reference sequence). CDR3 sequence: CSANPQRESNEQFF. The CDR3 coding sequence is TGCAGTGCAAACCCCCAGCGGGAGAGCAATGAGCAGTTCTTC.

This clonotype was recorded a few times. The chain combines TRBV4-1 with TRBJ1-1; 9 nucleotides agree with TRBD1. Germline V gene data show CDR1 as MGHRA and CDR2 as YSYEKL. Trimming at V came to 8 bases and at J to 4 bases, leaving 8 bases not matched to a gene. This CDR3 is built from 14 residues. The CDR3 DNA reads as TGCGCCAGCGGGACCGACAGGGGGTCCACTGAAGCTTTCTTT. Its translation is CASGTDRGSTEAFF.

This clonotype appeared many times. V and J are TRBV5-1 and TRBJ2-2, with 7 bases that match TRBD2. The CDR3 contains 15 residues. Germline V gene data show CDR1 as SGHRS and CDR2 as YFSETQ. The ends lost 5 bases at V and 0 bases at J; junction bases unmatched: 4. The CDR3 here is CASRGGSANTGELFF. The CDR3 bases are TGCGCCAGCAGAGGCGGGAGCGCGAACACCGGGGAGCTGTTTTTT.

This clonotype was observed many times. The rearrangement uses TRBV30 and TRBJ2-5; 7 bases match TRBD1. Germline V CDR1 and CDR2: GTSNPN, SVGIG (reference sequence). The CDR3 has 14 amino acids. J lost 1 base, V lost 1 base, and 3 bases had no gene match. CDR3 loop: CAWSAGTVQETQYF. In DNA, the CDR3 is TGTGCCTGGAGTGCCGGGACAGTCCAAGAGACCCAGTACTTC.

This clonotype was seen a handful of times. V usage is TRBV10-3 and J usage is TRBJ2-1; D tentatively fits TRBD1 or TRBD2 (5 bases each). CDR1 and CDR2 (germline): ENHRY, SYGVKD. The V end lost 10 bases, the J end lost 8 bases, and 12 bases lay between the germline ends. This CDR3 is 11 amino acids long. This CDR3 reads CATGTGDEQFF. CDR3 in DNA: TGTGCCACAGGGACCGGGGATGAGCAGTTCTTC.

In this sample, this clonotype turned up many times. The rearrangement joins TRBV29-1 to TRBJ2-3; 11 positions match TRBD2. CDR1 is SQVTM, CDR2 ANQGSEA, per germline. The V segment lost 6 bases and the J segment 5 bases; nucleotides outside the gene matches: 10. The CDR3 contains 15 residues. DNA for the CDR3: TGCAGCGTGTTTTCAACTAGCGGGAGACGAGATACGCAGTATTTT. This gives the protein CSVFSTSGRRDTQYF.

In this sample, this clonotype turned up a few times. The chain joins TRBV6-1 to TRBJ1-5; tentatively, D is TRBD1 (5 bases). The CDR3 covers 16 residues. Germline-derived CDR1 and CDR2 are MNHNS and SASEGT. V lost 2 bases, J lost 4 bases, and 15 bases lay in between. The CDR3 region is CASSEPRQGVNQPQHF. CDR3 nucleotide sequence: TGTGCCAGCAGTGAACCGCGGCAGGGCGTGAATCAGCCCCAGCATTTT.

For the CDR3, the DNA is TGTGCCAGCAGCTTAGGGCAGGGTGGTGGTTCACCCCTCCACTTT. Its translation is CASSLGQGGGSPLHF. The chain joins TRBV7-8 to TRBJ1-6; possible D gene TRBD1, 5 bases. Germline assignment: CDR1 SGHVS and CDR2 FQNEAQ. V was trimmed by 1 base and J by 9 bases, leaving 13 bases between them. The CDR3 runs to 15 residues.

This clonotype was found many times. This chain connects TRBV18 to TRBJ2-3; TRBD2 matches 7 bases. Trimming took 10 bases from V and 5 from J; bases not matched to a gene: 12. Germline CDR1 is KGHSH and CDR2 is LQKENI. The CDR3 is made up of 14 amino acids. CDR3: CATLEGGPGDTQYF. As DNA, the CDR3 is TGTGCCACCCTCGAGGGAGGGCCGGGAGATACGCAGTATTTT. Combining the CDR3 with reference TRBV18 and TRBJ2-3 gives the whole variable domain NAGVMQNPRHLVRRRGQEARLRCSPMKGHSHVYWYRQLPEEGLKFMVYLQKENIIDESGMPKERFSAEFPKEGPSILRIQQVVRGDSAAYFCATLEGGPGDTQYFGPGTRLTVL.

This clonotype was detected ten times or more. This chain's CDR3 is CARGVTMNTEAFF. Here the CDR3 DNA reads TGTGCCAGAGGGGTGACCATGAACACTGAAGCTTTCTTT. V usage is TRBV2 and J usage is TRBJ1-1, with D perhaps matching TRBD1 (5 bases). The V gene's germline CDR1 is SNHLY and CDR2 FYNNEI. The V end lost 9 bases, the J end lost 0 bases, and 11 bases lay between the germline ends. CDR3 size: 13 residues.

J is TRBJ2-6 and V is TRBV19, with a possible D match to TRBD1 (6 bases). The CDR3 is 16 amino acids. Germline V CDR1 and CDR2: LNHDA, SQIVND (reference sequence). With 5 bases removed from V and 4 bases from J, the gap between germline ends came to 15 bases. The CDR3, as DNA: TGTGCCAGTAGTGAGGACCTGGGGGCCGGGGCCAACGTCCTGACTTTC. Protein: CASSEDLGAGANVLTF.

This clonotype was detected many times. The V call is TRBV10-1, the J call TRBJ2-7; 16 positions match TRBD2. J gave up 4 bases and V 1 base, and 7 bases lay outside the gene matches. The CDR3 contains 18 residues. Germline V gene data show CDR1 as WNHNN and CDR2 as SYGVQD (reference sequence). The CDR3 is CASSEFAGTSGRGYEQYF. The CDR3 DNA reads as TGCGCCAGCAGTGAGTTCGCCGGGACTAGCGGGAGGGGATACGAGCAGTACTTC.

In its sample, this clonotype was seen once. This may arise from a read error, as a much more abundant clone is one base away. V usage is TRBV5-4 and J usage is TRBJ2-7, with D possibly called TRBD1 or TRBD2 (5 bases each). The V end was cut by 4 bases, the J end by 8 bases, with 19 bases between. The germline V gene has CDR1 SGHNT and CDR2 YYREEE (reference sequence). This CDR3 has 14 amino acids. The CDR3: CASSRDDSPYKQYF. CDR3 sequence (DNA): TGTGCCAGCAGCCGGGACGACTCACCGTACAAGCAGTACTTC. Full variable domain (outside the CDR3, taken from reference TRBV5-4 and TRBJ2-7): ETGVTQSPTHLIKTRGQQVTLRCSSQSGHNTVSWYQQALGQGPQFIFQYYREEENGRGNFPPRFSGLQFPNYSSELNVNALELDDSALYLCASSRDDSPYKQYFGPGTRLTVT.

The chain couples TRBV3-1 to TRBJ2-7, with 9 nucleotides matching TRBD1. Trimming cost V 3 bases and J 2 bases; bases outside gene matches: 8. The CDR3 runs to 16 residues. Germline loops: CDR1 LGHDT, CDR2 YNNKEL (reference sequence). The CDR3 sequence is CASSHAGQGTPYEQYF. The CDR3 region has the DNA TGTGCCAGCAGCCACGCCGGACAGGGGACACCCTACGAGCAGTACTTC.

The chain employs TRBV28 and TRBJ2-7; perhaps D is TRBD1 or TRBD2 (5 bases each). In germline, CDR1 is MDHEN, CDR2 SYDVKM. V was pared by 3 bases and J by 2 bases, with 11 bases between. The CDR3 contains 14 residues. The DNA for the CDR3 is TGTGCCAGCAGTTTTACCCAGGGAGCCTACGAGCAGTACTTC. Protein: CASSFTQGAYEQYF.

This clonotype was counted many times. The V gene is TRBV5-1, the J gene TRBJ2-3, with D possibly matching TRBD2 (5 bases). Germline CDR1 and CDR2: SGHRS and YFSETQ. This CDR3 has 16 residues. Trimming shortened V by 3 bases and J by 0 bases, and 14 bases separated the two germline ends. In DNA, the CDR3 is TGCGCCAGCAGCTCCACCGGAGGATCTAGCACAGATACGCAGTATTTT. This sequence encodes CASSSTGGSSTDTQYF.

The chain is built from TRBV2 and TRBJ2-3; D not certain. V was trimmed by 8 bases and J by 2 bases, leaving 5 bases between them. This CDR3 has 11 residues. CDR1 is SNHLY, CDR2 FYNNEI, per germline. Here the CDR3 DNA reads TGTGCCAGCGCAGACACAGATACGCAGTATTTT. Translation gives CASADTDTQYF.

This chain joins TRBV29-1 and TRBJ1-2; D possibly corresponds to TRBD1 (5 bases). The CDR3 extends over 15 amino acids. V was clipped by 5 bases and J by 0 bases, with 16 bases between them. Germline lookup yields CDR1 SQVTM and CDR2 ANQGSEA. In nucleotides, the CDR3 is TGCAGCGTTCCTTCGGGACCGAGCACTAACTATGGCTACACCTTC. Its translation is CSVPSGPSTNYGYTF.

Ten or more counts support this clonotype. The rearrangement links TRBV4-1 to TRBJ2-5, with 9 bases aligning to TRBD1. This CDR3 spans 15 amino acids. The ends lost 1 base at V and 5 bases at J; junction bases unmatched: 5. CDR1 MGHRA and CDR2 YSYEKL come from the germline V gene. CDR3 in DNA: TGCGCCAGCAGCCAAGGGACAGGGGAAAGGGAGACCCAGTACTTC. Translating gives CASSQGTGERETQYF.

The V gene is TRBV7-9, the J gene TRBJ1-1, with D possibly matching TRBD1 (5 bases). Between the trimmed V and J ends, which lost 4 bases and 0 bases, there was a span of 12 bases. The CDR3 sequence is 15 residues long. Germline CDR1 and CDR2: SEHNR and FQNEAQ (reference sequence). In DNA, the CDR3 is TGTGCCAGCAGCTCCTCGGGGGGTATGAACACTGAAGCTTTCTTT. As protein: CASSSSGGMNTEAFF.

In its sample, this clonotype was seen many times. Here the CDR3 DNA reads TGTGCCAGCCGGGCTAGCGGGAACACCGGGGAGCTGTTTTTT. This codes for CASRASGNTGELFF. The chain uses TRBV6-1 and TRBJ2-2, with 7 bases fitting TRBD2. CDR3 size: 14 residues. Germline values: CDR1 MNHNS, CDR2 SASEGT. The trim removed 8 bases at V and 1 base at J, leaving 4 bases unmatched.

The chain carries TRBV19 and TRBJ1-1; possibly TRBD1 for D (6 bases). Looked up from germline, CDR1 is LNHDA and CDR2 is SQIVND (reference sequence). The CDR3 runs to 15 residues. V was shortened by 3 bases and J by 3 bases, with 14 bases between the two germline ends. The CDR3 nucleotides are TGTGCCAGTAGTATGGGTCAGGGGTGGGACACTGAAGCTTTCTTT. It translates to CASSMGQGWDTEAFF.

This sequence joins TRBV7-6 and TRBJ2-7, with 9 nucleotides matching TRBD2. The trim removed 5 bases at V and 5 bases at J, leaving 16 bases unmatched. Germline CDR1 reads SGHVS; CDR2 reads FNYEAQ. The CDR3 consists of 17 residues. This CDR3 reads CASSPSAGGLAGNEQYF. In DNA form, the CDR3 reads TGTGCCAGCAGCCCCTCGGCGGGGGGGCTAGCGGGAAACGAGCAGTACTTC.

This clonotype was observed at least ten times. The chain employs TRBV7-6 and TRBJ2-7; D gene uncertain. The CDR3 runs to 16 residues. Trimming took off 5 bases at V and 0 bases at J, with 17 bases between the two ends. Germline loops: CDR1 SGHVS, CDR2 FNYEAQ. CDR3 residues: CASSQDGRISSYEQYF. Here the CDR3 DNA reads TGTGCCAGCAGCCAGGACGGACGTATTAGCTCCTACGAGCAGTACTTC.

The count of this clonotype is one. The CDR3 protein is CASSGAGLMREKLFF. Written as DNA, the CDR3 is TGTGCCAGTAGTGGAGCGGGACTGATGAGGGAAAAACTGTTTTTT. The chain couples TRBV19 to TRBJ1-4; D is possibly TRBD1 (5 bases). CDR3 size: 15 residues. The germline V gene has CDR1 LNHDA and CDR2 SQIVND (reference sequence). V was clipped by 5 bases and J by 8 bases, with 18 bases between them.

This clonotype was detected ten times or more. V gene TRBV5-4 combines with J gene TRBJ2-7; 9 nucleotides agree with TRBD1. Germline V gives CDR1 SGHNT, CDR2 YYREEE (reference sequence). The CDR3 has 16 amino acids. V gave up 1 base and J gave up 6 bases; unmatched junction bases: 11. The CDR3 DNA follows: TGTGCCAGCAGCTTGACCGGGACAGGGCTTGGCAGCGAGCAGTACTTC. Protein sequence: CASSLTGTGLGSEQYF. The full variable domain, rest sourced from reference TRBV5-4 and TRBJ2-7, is ETGVTQSPTHLIKTRGQQVTLRCSSQSGHNTVSWYQQALGQGPQFIFQYYREEENGRGNFPPRFSGLQFPNYSSELNVNALELDDSALYLCASSLTGTGLGSEQYFGPGTRLTVT.

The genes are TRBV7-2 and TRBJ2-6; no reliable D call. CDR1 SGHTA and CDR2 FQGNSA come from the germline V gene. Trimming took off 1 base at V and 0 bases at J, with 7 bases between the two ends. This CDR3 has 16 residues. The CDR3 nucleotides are TGTGCCAGCAGCTTAGGTGGGGACTCTGGGGCCAACGTCCTGACTTTC. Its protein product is CASSLGGDSGANVLTF.